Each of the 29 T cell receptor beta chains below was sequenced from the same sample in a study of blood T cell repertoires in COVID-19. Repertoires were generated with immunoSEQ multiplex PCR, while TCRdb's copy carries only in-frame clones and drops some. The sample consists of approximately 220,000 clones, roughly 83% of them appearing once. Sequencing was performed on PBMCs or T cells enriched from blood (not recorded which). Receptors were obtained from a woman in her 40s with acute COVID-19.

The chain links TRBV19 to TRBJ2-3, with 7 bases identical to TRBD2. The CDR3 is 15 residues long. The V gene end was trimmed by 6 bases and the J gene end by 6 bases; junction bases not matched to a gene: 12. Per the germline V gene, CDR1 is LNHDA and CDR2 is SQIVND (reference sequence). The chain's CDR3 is CASRTGLLGGDTQYF. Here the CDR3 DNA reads TGTGCCAGTAGGACGGGCCTCCTGGGAGGGGATACGCAGTATTTT.

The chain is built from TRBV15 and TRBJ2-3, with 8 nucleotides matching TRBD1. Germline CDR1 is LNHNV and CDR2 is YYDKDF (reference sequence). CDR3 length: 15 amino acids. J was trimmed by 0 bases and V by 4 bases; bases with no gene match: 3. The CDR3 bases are TGTGCCACCAGCATCACAGGGGGGAGCACAGATACGCAGTATTTT. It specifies CATSITGGSTDTQYF. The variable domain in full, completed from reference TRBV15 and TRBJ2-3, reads DAMVIQNPRYQVTQFGKPVTLSCSQTLNHNVMYWYQQKSSQAPKLLFHYYDKDFNNEADTPDNFQSRRPNTSFCFLDIRSPGLGDTAMYLCATSITGGSTDTQYFGPGTRLTVL.

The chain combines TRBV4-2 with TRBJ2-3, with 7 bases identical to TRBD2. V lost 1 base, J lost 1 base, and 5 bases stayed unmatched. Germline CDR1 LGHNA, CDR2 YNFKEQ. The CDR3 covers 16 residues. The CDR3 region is CASSQGTGGGTDTQYF. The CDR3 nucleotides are TGTGCCAGCAGCCAAGGGACGGGGGGAGGCACAGATACGCAGTATTTT.

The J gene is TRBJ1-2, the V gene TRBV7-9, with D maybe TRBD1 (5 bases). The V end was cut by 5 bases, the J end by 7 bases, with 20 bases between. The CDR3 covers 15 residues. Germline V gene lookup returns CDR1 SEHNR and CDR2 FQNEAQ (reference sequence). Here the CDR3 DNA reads TGTGCCAGCAGCCCAGGACAAGGAGCGGGGTTTGGCTACACCTTC. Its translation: CASSPGQGAGFGYTF.

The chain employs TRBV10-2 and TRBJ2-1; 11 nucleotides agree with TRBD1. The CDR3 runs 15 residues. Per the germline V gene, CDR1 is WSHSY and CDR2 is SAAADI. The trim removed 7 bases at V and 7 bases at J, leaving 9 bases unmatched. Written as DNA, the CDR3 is TGCGCCAGCACTAGGACAGGGGGCATCTCGAATGAGCAGTTCTTC. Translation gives CASTRTGGISNEQFF.

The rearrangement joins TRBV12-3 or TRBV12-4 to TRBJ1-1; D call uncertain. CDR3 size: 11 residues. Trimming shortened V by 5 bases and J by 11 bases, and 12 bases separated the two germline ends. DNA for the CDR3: TGTGCCAGCAGTCGACGGGAAGGGGCTTTCTTT. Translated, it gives CASSRREGAFF.

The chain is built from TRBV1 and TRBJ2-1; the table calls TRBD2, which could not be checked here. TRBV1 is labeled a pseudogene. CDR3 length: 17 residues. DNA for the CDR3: TGCACCAGCAGCCAAGATCTAGGACTAGCGGGAGGTTGTGAGCAGTTCTTC. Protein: CTSSQDLGLAGGCEQFF.

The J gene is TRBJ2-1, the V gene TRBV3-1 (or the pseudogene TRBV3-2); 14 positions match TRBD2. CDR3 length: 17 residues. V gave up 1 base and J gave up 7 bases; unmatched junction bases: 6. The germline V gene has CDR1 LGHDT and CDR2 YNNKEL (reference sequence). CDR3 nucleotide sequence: TGTGCCAGCAGCCAAGGACTAGCGGGAGGGCCTAAGAATGAGCAGTTCTTC. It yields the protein CASSQGLAGGPKNEQFF.

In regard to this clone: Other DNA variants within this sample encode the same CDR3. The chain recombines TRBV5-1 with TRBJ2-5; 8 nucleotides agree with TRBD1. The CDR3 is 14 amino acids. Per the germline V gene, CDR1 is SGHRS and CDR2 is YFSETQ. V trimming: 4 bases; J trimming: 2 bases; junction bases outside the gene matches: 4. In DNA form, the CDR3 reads TGCGCCAGCAGCCCGGGACAGGCGCAAGAGACCCAGTACTTC. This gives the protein CASSPGQAQETQYF.

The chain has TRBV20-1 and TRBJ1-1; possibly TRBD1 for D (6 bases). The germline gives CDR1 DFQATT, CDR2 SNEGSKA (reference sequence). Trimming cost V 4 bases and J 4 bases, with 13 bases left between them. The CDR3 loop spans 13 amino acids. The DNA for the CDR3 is TGCAGTGCTATTGAGGGGGGGTCCACTGAAGCTTTCTTT. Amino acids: CSAIEGGSTEAFF.

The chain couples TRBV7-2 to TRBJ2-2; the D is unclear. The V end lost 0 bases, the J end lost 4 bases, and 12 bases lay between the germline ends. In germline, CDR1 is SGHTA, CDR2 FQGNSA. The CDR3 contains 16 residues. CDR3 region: CASSLATLAPTGELFF. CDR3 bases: TGTGCCAGCAGCTTAGCGACCTTAGCCCCCACCGGGGAGCTGTTTTTT.

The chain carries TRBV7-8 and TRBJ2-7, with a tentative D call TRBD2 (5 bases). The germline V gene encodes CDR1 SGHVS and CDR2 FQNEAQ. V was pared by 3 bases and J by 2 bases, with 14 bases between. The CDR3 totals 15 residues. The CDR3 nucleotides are TGTGCCAGCAGCTTCGACTGGACTCAGACCTACGAGCAGTACTTC. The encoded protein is CASSFDWTQTYEQYF.

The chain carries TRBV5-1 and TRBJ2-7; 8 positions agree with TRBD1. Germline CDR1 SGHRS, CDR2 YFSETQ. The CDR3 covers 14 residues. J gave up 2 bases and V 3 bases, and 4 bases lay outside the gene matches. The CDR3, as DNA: TGCGCCAGCAGCTCGACAGGGGAAGCCTACGAGCAGTACTTC. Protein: CASSSTGEAYEQYF.

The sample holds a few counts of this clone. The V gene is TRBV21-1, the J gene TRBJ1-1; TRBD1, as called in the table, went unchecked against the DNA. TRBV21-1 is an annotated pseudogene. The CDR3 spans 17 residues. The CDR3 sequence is CASSSMPGQIMNTEAFF. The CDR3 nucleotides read TGTGCCAGCAGCTCTATGCCGGGACAGATCATGAACACTGAAGCTTTCTTT.

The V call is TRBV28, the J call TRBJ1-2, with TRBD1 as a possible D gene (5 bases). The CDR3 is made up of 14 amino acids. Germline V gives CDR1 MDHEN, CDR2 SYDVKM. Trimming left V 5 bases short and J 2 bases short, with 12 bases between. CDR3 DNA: TGTGCCAGCAGTGGGGGAGGGTTAAACTATGGCTACACCTTC. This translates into CASSGGGLNYGYTF.

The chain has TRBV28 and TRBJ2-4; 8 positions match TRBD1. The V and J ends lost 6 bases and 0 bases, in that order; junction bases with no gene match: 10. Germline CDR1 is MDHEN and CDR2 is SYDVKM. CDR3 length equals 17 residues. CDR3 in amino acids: CASSSPGTGLAKNIQYF. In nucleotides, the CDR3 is TGTGCCAGCAGCTCACCCGGGACAGGTCTAGCCAAAAACATTCAGTACTTC.

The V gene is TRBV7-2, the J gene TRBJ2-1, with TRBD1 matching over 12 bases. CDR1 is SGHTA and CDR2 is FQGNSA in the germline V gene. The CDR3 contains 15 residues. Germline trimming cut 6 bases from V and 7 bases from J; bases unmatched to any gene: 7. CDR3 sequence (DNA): TGTGCCAGCAGTCCGGGACAGGGGGCTTCAAATGAGCAGTTCTTC. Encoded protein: CASSPGQGASNEQFF.

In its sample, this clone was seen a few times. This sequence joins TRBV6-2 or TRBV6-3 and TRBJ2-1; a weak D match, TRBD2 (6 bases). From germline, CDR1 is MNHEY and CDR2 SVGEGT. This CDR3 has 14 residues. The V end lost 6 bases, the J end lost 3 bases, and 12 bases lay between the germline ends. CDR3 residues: CASSSRTNYNEQFF. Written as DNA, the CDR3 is TGTGCCAGCAGCTCAAGGACTAACTACAATGAGCAGTTCTTC.

CDR3 in DNA: TGCGCCAGCAGCTCAGCGGGGCAGGCTAGCACAGATACGCAGTATTTT. Translation: CASSSAGQASTDTQYF. This chain uses TRBV4-1 with TRBJ2-3; 7 bases line up with TRBD2. This CDR3 has 16 amino acids. Germline lookup yields CDR1 MGHRA and CDR2 YSYEKL. J lost 0 bases, V lost 5 bases, and 8 bases had no gene match.

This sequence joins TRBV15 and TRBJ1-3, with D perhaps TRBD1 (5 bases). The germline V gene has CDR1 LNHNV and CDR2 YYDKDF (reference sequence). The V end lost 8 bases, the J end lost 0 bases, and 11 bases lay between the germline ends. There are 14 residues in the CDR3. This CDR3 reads CATQGYISGNTIYF. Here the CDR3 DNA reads TGTGCCACCCAGGGCTATATCTCTGGAAACACCATATATTTT.

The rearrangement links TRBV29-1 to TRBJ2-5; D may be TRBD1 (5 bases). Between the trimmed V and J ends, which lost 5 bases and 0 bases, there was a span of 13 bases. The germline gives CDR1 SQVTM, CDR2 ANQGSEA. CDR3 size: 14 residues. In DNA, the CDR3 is TGCAGCGTTCTCCCCCAGGGTAACCAAGAGACCCAGTACTTC. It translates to CSVLPQGNQETQYF.

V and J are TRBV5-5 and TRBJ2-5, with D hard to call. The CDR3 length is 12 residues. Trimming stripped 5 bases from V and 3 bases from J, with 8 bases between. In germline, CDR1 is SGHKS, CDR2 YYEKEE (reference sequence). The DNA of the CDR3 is TGTGCCAGCAGGGCGGCAGAAGAGACCCAGTACTTC. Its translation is CASRAAEETQYF.

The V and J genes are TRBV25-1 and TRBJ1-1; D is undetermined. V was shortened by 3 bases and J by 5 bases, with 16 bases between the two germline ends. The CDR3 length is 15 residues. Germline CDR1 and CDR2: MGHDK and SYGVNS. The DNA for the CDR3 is TGTGCCAGCAGTGAGCATGGCGCAGGTCGGACTGAAGCTTTCTTT. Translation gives CASSEHGAGRTEAFF.

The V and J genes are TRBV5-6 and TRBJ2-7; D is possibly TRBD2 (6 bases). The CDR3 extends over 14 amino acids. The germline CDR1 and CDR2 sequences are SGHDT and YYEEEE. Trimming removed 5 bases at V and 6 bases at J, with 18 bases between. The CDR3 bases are TGTGCCAGCAGTTCTATTTCAGAGGGAGGCGAGCAGTACTTC. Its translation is CASSSISEGGEQYF.

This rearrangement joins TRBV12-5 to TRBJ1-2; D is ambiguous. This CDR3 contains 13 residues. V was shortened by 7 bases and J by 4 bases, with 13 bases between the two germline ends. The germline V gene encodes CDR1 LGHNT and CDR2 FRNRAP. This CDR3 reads CASAPSASYGYTF. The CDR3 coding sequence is TGTGCTAGTGCCCCTTCAGCGTCCTATGGCTACACCTTC.

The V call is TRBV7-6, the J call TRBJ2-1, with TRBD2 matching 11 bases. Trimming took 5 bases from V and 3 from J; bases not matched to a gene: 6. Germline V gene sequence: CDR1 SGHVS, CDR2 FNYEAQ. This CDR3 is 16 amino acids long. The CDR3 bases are TGTGCCAGCAGCCTGGCTGGACTAGCGGGCTACAATGAGCAGTTCTTC. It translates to CASSLAGLAGYNEQFF.

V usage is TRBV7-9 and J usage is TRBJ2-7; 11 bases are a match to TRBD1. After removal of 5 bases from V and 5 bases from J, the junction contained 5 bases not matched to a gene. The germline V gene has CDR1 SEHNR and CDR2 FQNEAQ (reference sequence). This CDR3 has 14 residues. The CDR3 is CASSTGTGGDEQYF. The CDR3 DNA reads TGTGCCAGCAGCACCGGGACAGGGGGAGACGAGCAGTACTTC. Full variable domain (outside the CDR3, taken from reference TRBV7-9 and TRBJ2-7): DTGVSQNPRHKITKRGQNVTFRCDPISEHNRLYWYRQTLGQGPEFLTYFQNEAQLEKSRLLSDRFSAERPKGSFSTLEIQRTEQGDSAMYLCASSTGTGGDEQYFGPGTRLTVT.

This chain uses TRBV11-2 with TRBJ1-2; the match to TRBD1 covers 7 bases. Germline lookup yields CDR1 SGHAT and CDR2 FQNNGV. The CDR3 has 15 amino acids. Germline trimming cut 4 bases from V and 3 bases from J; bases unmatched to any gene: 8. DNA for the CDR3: TGTGCCAGCAGCTCACACAGGGGAAGAGACTATGGCTACACCTTC. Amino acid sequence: CASSSHRGRDYGYTF.

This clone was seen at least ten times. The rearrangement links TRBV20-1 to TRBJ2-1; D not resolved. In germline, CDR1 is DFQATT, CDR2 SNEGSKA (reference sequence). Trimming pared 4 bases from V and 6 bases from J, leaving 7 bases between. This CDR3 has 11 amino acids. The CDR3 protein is CSAKTPNEQFF. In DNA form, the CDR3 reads TGCAGTGCTAAGACTCCCAATGAGCAGTTCTTC.